The clone carrying this T cell receptor beta chain has just a few counts. The antigen is unknown. This specimen belongs to a study of beta chain features in type 1 diabetes. Study-level points and caveats: PCR might favor shorter templates, but any such skew would affect patients and controls equally. Fewer junction insertions and more nucleotide deletions appeared in type 1 diabetes patients. In the patient group, naive, central memory and Treg TCRB repertoires seemed more alike than in the healthy donor group.

The study reverse transcribed the entire isolated RNA, so it sequenced expressed TCRB transcripts. Profiling relied on immunoSEQ multiplex PCR, and the TCRdb table lists in-frame clones only, not all of them. The data contain approximately 300,000 clones, 9.5% to 12% of them singletons. The authors sorted CD4+ naive, central memory, regulatory and stem cell-like memory cells via CD45RO/CCR7/CD25/CD127/CD95/CD27. Germline CDR1 and CDR2: SGHTA and FQGNSA. Deletions cut 4 bases from V and 8 bases from J, with 9 bases between. This CDR3 has 12 amino acids. J is TRBJ2-4 and V is TRBV7-2; the D is unclear. The source of this sequence is a woman aged 25 to 45 in good health. The specimen sequenced was naive CD4+ T cells from blood. This CDR3 reads CASSYSGYIQYF. CDR3 sequence (DNA): TGTGCCAGCAGCTACTCAGGTTACATTCAGTACTTC.